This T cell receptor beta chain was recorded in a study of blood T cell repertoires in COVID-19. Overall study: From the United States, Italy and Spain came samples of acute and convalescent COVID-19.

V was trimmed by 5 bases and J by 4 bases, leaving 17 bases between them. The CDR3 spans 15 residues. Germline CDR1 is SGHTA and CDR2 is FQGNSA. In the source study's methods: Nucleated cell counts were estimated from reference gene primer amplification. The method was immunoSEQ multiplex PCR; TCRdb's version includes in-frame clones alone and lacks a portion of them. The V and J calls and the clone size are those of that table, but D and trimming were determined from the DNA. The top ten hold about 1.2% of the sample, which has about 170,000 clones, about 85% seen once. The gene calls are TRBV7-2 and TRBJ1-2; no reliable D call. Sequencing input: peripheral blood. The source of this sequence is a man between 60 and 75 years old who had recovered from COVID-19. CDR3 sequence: CASSLLVRESYGYTF. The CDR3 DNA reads TGTGCCAGCAGCCTCCTCGTCCGGGAAAGCTATGGCTACACCTTC.